This T cell receptor (beta chain) derives from a study of blood T cell repertoires in COVID-19. Study summary: The origin of the acute and convalescent COVID-19 samples was the United States, Italy and Spain.

This CDR3 spans 15 amino acids. V shed 7 bases, J shed 10 bases, and the junction held 10 bases outside the gene matches. The germline CDR1 and CDR2 sequences are MRHNA and SNTAGT. This clone was picked up one time. Original processing methods: Amplification with reference gene primers provided the estimates of nucleated cell counts. Produced via immunoSEQ multiplex PCR; TCRdb's table is partial and in-frame only. For V, J and clone size, that table is used; D and trimming come from the DNA. Of over 200,000 clones listed, 86% were seen once; the top ten hold approximately 3%. Sample: peripheral blood. The sequence came from a woman in her 30s who had recovered from COVID-19. The chain combines TRBV6-4 with TRBJ1-6; 10 positions agree with TRBD1. CDR3 sequence (DNA): TGTGCCAGCAACCTTCGGGACAGGGGAAAATCACCCCTCCACTTT. This codes for CASNLRDRGKSPLHF.